The TCR beta chain described here comes from a study of blood T cell repertoires in COVID-19. Repertoires were generated with immunoSEQ multiplex PCR, while TCRdb's copy carries only in-frame clones and drops some. The sample yields about 160,000 clones, roughly 90% seen once. V was pared by 3 bases and J by 0 bases, with 12 bases between. Germline CDR1 LNHDA, CDR2 SQIVND (reference sequence). The CDR3 has 15 amino acids. This TCR was recovered from a woman aged 55 to 70 who had recovered from COVID-19. This chain links TRBV19 with TRBJ2-7, with TRBD1 as a possible D gene (6 bases). Sequences were obtained from peripheral blood. The CDR3 reads CASSITQGFSYEQYF. In DNA, the CDR3 is TGTGCCAGTAGTATTACTCAGGGGTTCTCCTACGAGCAGTACTTC.